Listed below are T cell receptor beta chains from one sample, sequenced in a study of blood T cell repertoires in COVID-19. Assay used: immunoSEQ multiplex PCR; TCRdb lists only in-frame clones, some missing. The table includes 70,000 to 95,000 clones, roughly 90% detected once. Sample: peripheral blood. The receptors come from a man between 70 and 80 years old with active or convalescent COVID-19. The CDR3 runs from the conserved cysteine through the conserved F or W. Fields, in order: J gene, clone size, V gene, D gene, CDR3 length, CDR3 DNA, CDR3 protein. D genes are given only for firm matches. Rows give clone size only sometimes, using once, few, many, or a class for an expanded clone.

TRBJ1-1,.,TRBV7-9,.,12,TGTGCCAGCAGCTTAGGGGGACTTGAAGCTTTCTTT,CASSLGGLEAFF
TRBJ2-1,.,TRBV6-2/TRBV6-3,.,11,TGTGCCAGCAGTTTCAGGTATGAGCAGTTCTTC,CASSFRYEQFF
TRBJ2-7,.,TRBV7-2,TRBD2,12,TGTGCCAGCAGCTCAGGACTAGGCGAGCAGTACTTC,CASSSGLGEQYF
TRBJ2-7,.,TRBV28,TRBD2,15,TGTGCCAGCAGTTTGGCCATAGCGGGAGGGCGCGAGCAGTACTTC,CASSLAIAGGREQYF
TRBJ2-4,once,TRBV28,TRBD2,15,TGTGCCAGCAGTTACTCGGGAGGGCCCTCTAGCATTCAGTACTTC,CASSYSGGPSSIQYF
TRBJ2-7,.,TRBV20-1,.,12,TGCAGTGCTAGTAGGGGTTTCAACGAGCAGTACTTC,CSASRGFNEQYF
TRBJ2-3,once,TRBV2,.,14,TGTGCCAGCAGTAAGCAGGGCGTCACAGATACGCAGTATTTT,CASSKQGVTDTQYF
TRBJ2-5,.,TRBV27,TRBD1,16,TGTGCCAGCAGTTTATCTTCAGTCGGACAGGGGGAGACCCAGTACTTC,CASSLSSVGQGETQYF
TRBJ2-5,.,TRBV9,.,15,TGTGCCAGCAGCGGGCAACAGGGTATTGGAGAGACCCAGTACTTC,CASSGQQGIGETQYF
TRBJ2-7,.,TRBV4-1,.,16,TGCGCCAGCAGCCAAGATCCACTACTAAGCTCCTACGAGCAGTACTTC,CASSQDPLLSSYEQYF
TRBJ1-2,.,TRBV5-1,TRBD1,13,TGCGCCAGCAGGGGACAGGAGAGCTATGGCTACACCTTC,CASRGQESYGYTF
TRBJ1-4,.,TRBV11-3,TRBD1,17,TGTGCCAGCAGCTTTTCCGGGACAGGGGGCACCTTCGGAAAACTGTTTTTT,CASSFSGTGGTFGKLFF
TRBJ2-1,.,TRBV27,TRBD2,15,TGTGCCAGCCAAACCCGACTAGCCCTCCCGAATGAGCAGTTCTTC,CASQTRLALPNEQFF
TRBJ2-1,.,TRBV7-9,TRBD2,14,TGTGCCAGCAGCTTATCTAGCGGGGGAGGTGAGCAGTTCTTC,CASSLSSGGGEQFF
TRBJ1-6,.,TRBV27,.,15,TGTGCCAGCAGGGCGCAGCAGGGGTATAATTCACCCCTCCACTTT,CASRAQQGYNSPLHF
TRBJ1-4,.,TRBV9,.,15,TGTGCCAGCAGCGTATTTTCCACAACTAATGAAAAACTGTTTTTT,CASSVFSTTNEKLFF
TRBJ2-7,.,TRBV7-7,.,15,TGTGCTAGCAGCTTAGGGGTAGGGGCCTCCTACGAGCAGTACTTC,CASSLGVGASYEQYF
TRBJ2-2,.,TRBV6-5,.,14,TGTGCCAGCGCAAGGACTTCGAACACCGGGGAGCTGTTTTTT,CASARTSNTGELFF
TRBJ1-1,.,TRBV5-1,.,14,TGCGCCAGCAGCTTGGCAGGGGAATGGACTGAAGCTTTCTTT,CASSLAGEWTEAFF
TRBJ1-1,once,TRBV15,TRBD1,13,TGTGCCACCACCTGGGACAGCAACACTGAAGCTTTCTTT,CATTWDSNTEAFF
TRBJ2-5,.,TRBV28,.,16,TGTGCCAGCAGTGCTTCGGGGAAGGGAAGACTAGAGACCCAGTACTTC,CASSASGKGRLETQYF
TRBJ2-1,.,TRBV7-3,.,15,TGTGCCAGCAGCCTCACGGCTAGCTGGTACAATGAGCAGTTCTTC,CASSLTASWYNEQFF
TRBJ2-5,.,TRBV7-9,.,12,TGTGCCAGCAGCCTTAGTGTAGAGACCCAGTACTTC,CASSLSVETQYF
TRBJ2-2,.,TRBV19,.,14,TGTGCCAGTAGTGAACAGGGCTCCACCGGGGAGCTGTTTTTT,CASSEQGSTGELFF
TRBJ2-1,.,TRBV7-2,TRBD2,15,TGTGCCAGCAGCTTGAGCGGGAGTCCGTACAATGAGCAGTTCTTC,CASSLSGSPYNEQFF
TRBJ2-1,.,TRBV2,TRBD2,15,TGTGCCAGCAGTGAACAGGCGGGAGGGTATAGTGAGCAGTTCTTC,CASSEQAGGYSEQFF
TRBJ2-5,.,TRBV27,TRBD1,13,TGTGCCAGCAGTTCTGTCCCGGGACAGGACCAGTACTTC,CASSSVPGQDQYF
TRBJ1-3,.,TRBV9,.,15,TGTGCCAGCAGCGAAAGCGGGGATTCTGGAAACACCATATATTTT,CASSESGDSGNTIYF
TRBJ1-4,.,TRBV5-8,.,16,TGTGCCAGCAGCCAAGGACAGTATGTTGGGAGTGAAAAACTGTTTTTT,CASSQGQYVGSEKLFF
TRBJ2-5,few,TRBV7-9,.,13,TGTGCCAGCAGCTTGGCCAGGGAAGAGACCCAGTACTTC,CASSLAREETQYF
TRBJ2-1,once,TRBV2,.,14,TGTGCCAGCGCCGCGCGAGCCACCTACAATGAGCAGTTCTTC,CASAARATYNEQFF
TRBJ2-2,.,TRBV5-6,.,15,TGTGCCAGCAGCCCAGGGCAGCTGAACACCGGGGAGCTGTTTTTT,CASSPGQLNTGELFF
TRBJ2-2,.,TRBV28,TRBD1,17,TGTGCCAGCAGTTTATTCGCAGGGGGCTCTGGCACCGGGGAGCTGTTTTTT,CASSLFAGGSGTGELFF
TRBJ1-5,.,TRBV19,.,15,TGTGCCAGTAGTATAGGGGCAGGGTGGTATCAGCCCCAGCATTTT,CASSIGAGWYQPQHF
TRBJ1-2,.,TRBV6-5,TRBD1,14,TGTGCCAGCACCCCCGGACAGGGGCTCTATGGCTACACCTTC,CASTPGQGLYGYTF
TRBJ2-2,.,TRBV5-1,TRBD1,14,TGCGCCAGCGGGACAGGACCTATCACCGGGGAGCTGTTTTTT,CASGTGPITGELFF
TRBJ1-2,.,TRBV30,.,11,TGTGCCTGGAGTGTTATCTATGGCTACACCTTC,CAWSVIYGYTF
TRBJ2-2,.,TRBV24-1,.,14,TGTGCCACCAGCGGGATAATGGGTTCCGGGGAGCTGTTTTTT,CATSGIMGSGELFF
TRBJ1-1,once,TRBV9,.,15,TGTGCCAGCAGCGTGGGTTGGGGAAGGAGGACTGAAGCTTTCTTT,CASSVGWGRRTEAFF
TRBJ1-2,.,TRBV15,.,14,TGTGCCACCAGCAGAGACCCAACAGGGTTTGGCTACACCTTC,CATSRDPTGFGYTF
TRBJ1-4,.,TRBV19,TRBD1,14,TGTGCCAGTAGTATACGACAGGGTAATGAAAAACTGTTTTTT,CASSIRQGNEKLFF
TRBJ2-7,.,TRBV4-3,.,15,TGCGCCAGCAGCCAAGAGCGGGGACTCTCCTACGAGCAGTACTTC,CASSQERGLSYEQYF
TRBJ2-7,.,TRBV18,.,15,TGTGCCAGCTCACCACCGACAGCGGGCTCCTACGAGCAGTACTTC,CASSPPTAGSYEQYF
TRBJ1-5,.,TRBV12-1,.,16,TGTGCCAGCAGCCAATCGAGGGCGCCGTTCAATCAGCCCCAGCATTTT,CASSQSRAPFNQPQHF
TRBJ2-2,.,TRBV28,.,14,TGTGCCACCCGGGGCGGGGCGAACACCGGGGAGCTGTTTTTT,CATRGGANTGELFF
TRBJ1-5,.,TRBV28,TRBD1,13,TGTGCCAGCAGTTTTCCTATGGACAGGCGTCAAGCATTT,CASSFPMDRRQAF
TRBJ2-5,.,TRBV9,TRBD2,16,TGTGCCAGCAGCGTAGGCAATAGCGGGAGCGGGGAGACCCAGTACTTC,CASSVGNSGSGETQYF
TRBJ1-2,.,TRBV20-1,TRBD1,15,TGCAGTGCTAGTTCTGGGAGGACAGGTCTCTATGGCTACACCTTC,CSASSGRTGLYGYTF
TRBJ1-6,.,TRBV28,TRBD1,13,TGTGCCACACGACAGGGGAGTAATTCACCCCTCCACTTT,CATRQGSNSPLHF
TRBJ1-2,.,TRBV6-6,TRBD1,13,TGTGCCAGCGATCAAACAGGGGCTAATGGCTACACCTTC,CASDQTGANGYTF
TRBJ2-1,.,TRBV5-1,TRBD2,14,TGCGCCAGCAGCGACGGGACTAGCGGGAGCTTGGAGTTCTTC,CASSDGTSGSLEFF
TRBJ1-2,.,TRBV28,.,11,TGTGCCAGCACCGCTAACTATGGCTACACCTTC,CASTANYGYTF
TRBJ2-3,.,TRBV25-1,.,13,TGTGCCAGCCGGCAGGACGGAGGAGATACGCAGTATTTT,CASRQDGGDTQYF
TRBJ2-7,.,TRBV28,TRBD1,15,TGTGCCAGCAGTTTAACGGGACAGGGTATCTACGAGCAGTACTTC,CASSLTGQGIYEQYF
TRBJ2-5,.,TRBV9,TRBD1,16,TGTGCCAGCAGCGTGACCGGGACAGGGGGCGCGGAGACCCAGTACTTC,CASSVTGTGGAETQYF
TRBJ2-7,.,TRBV6-4,.,11,TGTGCCAGCAGTCCCCTCTACGAGCAGTACTTC,CASSPLYEQYF
TRBJ1-1,.,TRBV12-3/TRBV12-4,.,12,TGTGCCAGCAGTTTACAGGGATTGAGAGCTTTCTTT,CASSLQGLRAFF
TRBJ2-1,.,TRBV23-1,TRBD2,17,TGCGCCAGCAGTCACGGACTAGCGGGAGGGAAAAACAATGAGCAGTTCTTC,CASSHGLAGGKNNEQFF
TRBJ2-1,.,TRBV12-3/TRBV12-4,.,10,TGTGCCAGCAGTTTAGCGGCTGTGGTCTTC,CASSLAAVVF